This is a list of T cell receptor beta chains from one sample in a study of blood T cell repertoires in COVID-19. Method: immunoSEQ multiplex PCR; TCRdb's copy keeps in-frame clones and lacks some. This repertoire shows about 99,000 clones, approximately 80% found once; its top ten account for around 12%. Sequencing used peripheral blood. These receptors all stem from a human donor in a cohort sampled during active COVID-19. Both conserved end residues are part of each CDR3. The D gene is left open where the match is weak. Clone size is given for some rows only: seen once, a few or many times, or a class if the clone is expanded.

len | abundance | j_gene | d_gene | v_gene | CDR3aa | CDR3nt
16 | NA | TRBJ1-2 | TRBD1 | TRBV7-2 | CASSLKTGGGNYGYTF | TGTGCCAGCAGCTTAAAGACAGGGGGGGGTAACTATGGCTACACCTTC
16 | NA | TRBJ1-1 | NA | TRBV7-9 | CASSLARFVRNTEAFF | TGTGCCAGCAGCTTAGCTCGGTTCGTAAGGAACACTGAAGCTTTCTTT
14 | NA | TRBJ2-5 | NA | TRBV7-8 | CASSFPTSGETQYF | TGTGCCAGCAGCTTTCCGACTAGTGGAGAGACCCAGTACTTC
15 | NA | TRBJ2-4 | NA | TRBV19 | CASSIAHREKDIQYF | TGTGCCAGTAGTATCGCTCACAGGGAAAAGGACATTCAGTACTTC
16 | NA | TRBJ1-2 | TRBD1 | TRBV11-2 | CASSSSRQGANRGYTF | TGTGCCAGCAGCAGTTCCCGACAGGGGGCGAACCGTGGCTACACCTTC
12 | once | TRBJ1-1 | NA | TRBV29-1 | CSVGNRVTEAFF | TGCAGCGTTGGAAACAGGGTTACTGAAGCTTTCTTT
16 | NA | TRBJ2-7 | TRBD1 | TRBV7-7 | CASSLREGQGFNEQYF | TGTGCCAGCAGCTTAAGAGAGGGACAGGGATTCAACGAGCAGTACTTC
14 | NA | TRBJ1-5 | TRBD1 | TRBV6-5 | CASSRTGFNQPQHF | TGTGCCAGCAGCCGGACAGGGTTCAATCAGCCCCAGCATTTT
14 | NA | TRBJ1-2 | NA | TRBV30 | CACPVGAGRYGYTF | TGTGCCTGTCCGGTTGGGGCAGGTCGCTATGGCTACACCTTC
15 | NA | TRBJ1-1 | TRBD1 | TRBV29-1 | CSGKPQGASLTEAFF | TGCAGCGGTAAACCACAGGGGGCGTCTCTCACTGAAGCTTTCTTT
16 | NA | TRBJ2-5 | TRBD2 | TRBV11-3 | CASSLVGSGGEETQYF | TGTGCCAGCAGCTTAGTTGGTAGCGGGGGAGAAGAGACCCAGTACTTC
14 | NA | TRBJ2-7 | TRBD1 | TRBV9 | CASSPRTGGNEQYF | TGTGCCAGCAGCCCAAGGACAGGGGGCAACGAGCAGTACTTC
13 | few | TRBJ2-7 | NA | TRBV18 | CASSPNGLDEQYF | TGTGCCAGCTCACCAAACGGACTCGACGAGCAGTACTTC
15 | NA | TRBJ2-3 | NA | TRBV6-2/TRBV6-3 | CASSFTRTGTDTQYF | TGTGCCAGCAGTTTCACAAGGACAGGCACAGATACGCAGTATTTT
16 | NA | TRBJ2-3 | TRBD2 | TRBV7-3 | CASSPGLASAGLTQYF | TGTGCCAGCAGCCCTGGACTAGCCTCGGCAGGGCTCACGCAGTATTTT
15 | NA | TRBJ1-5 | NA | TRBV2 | CASSEGARGNQPQHF | TGTGCCAGCAGTGAGGGTGCCAGGGGCAATCAGCCCCAGCATTTT
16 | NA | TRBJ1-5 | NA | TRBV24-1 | CATSDWAGKKNQPQHF | TGTGCCACCAGTGATTGGGCAGGGAAAAAGAATCAGCCCCAGCATTTT
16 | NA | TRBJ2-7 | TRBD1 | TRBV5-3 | CARSFNRDRPLYEQYF | TGTGCCAGAAGCTTCAATCGGGACAGACCCCTCTACGAGCAGTACTTC
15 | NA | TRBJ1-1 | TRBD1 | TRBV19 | CASSIQGARNTEAFF | TGTGCCAGTAGTATCCAGGGGGCGCGGAACACTGAAGCTTTCTTT
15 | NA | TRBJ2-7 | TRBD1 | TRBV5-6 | CASSFSTGGPYEQYF | TGTGCCAGCAGCTTTTCAACAGGGGGTCCCTACGAGCAGTACTTC
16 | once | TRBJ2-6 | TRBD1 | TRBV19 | CASSIDTGAGANVLTF | TGTGCCAGTAGTATCGATACAGGGGCTGGGGCCAACGTCCTGACTTTC
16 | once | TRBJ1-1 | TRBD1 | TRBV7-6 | CASSLVGTGAHTEAFF | TGTGCCAGCAGCTTGGTCGGGACAGGGGCCCACACTGAAGCTTTCTTT
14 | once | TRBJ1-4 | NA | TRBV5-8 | CASSFRDRGEKLFF | TGTGCCAGCAGCTTCCGGGACCGGGGGGAAAAACTGTTTTTT
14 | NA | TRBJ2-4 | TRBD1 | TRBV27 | CASSGRDRGNIQYF | TGTGCCAGCAGTGGCCGGGACAGGGGAAACATTCAGTACTTC
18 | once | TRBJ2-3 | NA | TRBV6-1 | CASSEGSWDRGTRDTQYF | TGTGCCAGCAGTGAAGGCTCATGGGATCGGGGGACTCGGGATACGCAGTATTTT
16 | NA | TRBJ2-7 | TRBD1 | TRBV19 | CASSLNDRGPLGEQYF | TGTGCCAGTAGCCTTAACGACAGGGGCCCTCTCGGCGAGCAGTACTTC
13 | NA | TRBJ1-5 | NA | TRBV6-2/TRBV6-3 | CASSRHQNQPQHF | TGTGCCAGCAGCCGACACCAAAATCAGCCCCAGCATTTT